A selection of T cell receptor beta chains follows, all from one sample in a study of cytomegalovirus exposure and HLA in healthy donors. Here immunoSEQ multiplex PCR was the method, and the copy in TCRdb shows in-frame clones only, minus some. The sample has 150,000 to 200,000 clones, approximately 85% seen once. Sequencing was carried out using PBMCs. These receptors originate from a man aged 18 to 30 in good health and CMV-seropositive. Each CDR3 is given with its conserved first and last residue. A D gene is named only where the DNA matches it firmly. Clone size is shown for a subset of rows, as once, few, many or a class of expanded clone.

v_call: TRBV23-1; d_call: -; clone_size: once; j_call: TRBJ2-7; cdr3_nt: TGCGCCAGCAATCGCGGCGGACAGCCCTACGAGCAGTACTTC; cdr3_aa: CASNRGGQPYEQYF
v_call: TRBV5-1; d_call: -; clone_size: -; j_call: TRBJ2-3; cdr3_nt: TGCGCCAGCAGCTTGGCCGGGGGTGATACGCAGTATTTT; cdr3_aa: CASSLAGGDTQYF
v_call: TRBV5-1; d_call: TRBD2; clone_size: -; j_call: TRBJ2-7; cdr3_nt: TGCGCCAGCAGCTACGGGACTAGCGGGGTAGAGAACGAGCAGTACTTC; cdr3_aa: CASSYGTSGVENEQYF
v_call: TRBV2; d_call: -; clone_size: -; j_call: TRBJ2-1; cdr3_nt: TGTGCCAGCGGGTCCGGGACATATAACAATGAGCAGTTCTTC; cdr3_aa: CASGSGTYNNEQFF
v_call: TRBV6-5; d_call: -; clone_size: -; j_call: TRBJ2-1; cdr3_nt: TGTGCCAGCAGCCTAGGGTATCCCGGGGGCAATGAGCAGTTCTTC; cdr3_aa: CASSLGYPGGNEQFF
v_call: TRBV18; d_call: -; clone_size: few; j_call: TRBJ1-1; cdr3_nt: TGTGCCAGCTCACCACTGGACGCTAGCAATGGTCGAGCTTTCTTT; cdr3_aa: CASSPLDASNGRAFF
v_call: TRBV25-1; d_call: TRBD1; clone_size: -; j_call: TRBJ2-2; cdr3_nt: TGTGCCAGCAGTGAACCGAGGGGGCAGTTGACCGGGGAGCTGTTTTTT; cdr3_aa: CASSEPRGQLTGELFF
v_call: TRBV4-1; d_call: TRBD1; clone_size: -; j_call: TRBJ1-1; cdr3_nt: TGCGCCAGCAGCCAAGAAAAGACAGGGGGCCGTGTTGAAGCTTTCTTT; cdr3_aa: CASSQEKTGGRVEAFF
v_call: TRBV16; d_call: TRBD2; clone_size: once; j_call: TRBJ2-7; cdr3_nt: TGTGCCAGCAGCCAGAGCGGGGGGGGCTCCTACGAGCAGTACTTC; cdr3_aa: CASSQSGGGSYEQYF
v_call: TRBV5-1; d_call: -; clone_size: -; j_call: TRBJ1-2; cdr3_nt: TGCGCCAGCAGCTCCGCCTCGACAGGCGGAAAGGGCTACACCTTC; cdr3_aa: CASSSASTGGKGYTF
v_call: TRBV7-9; d_call: -; clone_size: -; j_call: TRBJ2-1; cdr3_nt: TGTGCCAGCAGCTTAGCCACCGGGACAGAGCAGTTCTTC; cdr3_aa: CASSLATGTEQFF
v_call: TRBV2; d_call: -; clone_size: -; j_call: TRBJ2-7; cdr3_nt: TGTGCCAGCAAGAAAGGACAGTCATCGTACGAGCAGTACTTC; cdr3_aa: CASKKGQSSYEQYF
v_call: TRBV6-1; d_call: -; clone_size: -; j_call: TRBJ2-7; cdr3_nt: TGTGCCAGCAGCCCAGGGTTCCGAAGCCTCTACGAGCAGTACTTC; cdr3_aa: CASSPGFRSLYEQYF
v_call: TRBV30; d_call: TRBD1; clone_size: -; j_call: TRBJ1-4; cdr3_nt: TGTGCCTGGCAGATGGGACAGAGATATAATGAAAAACTGTTTTTT; cdr3_aa: CAWQMGQRYNEKLFF
v_call: TRBV5-1; d_call: -; clone_size: -; j_call: TRBJ2-5; cdr3_nt: TGCGCCAGCAGGGCGCCGGGACTCAAAGAGACCCAGTACTTC; cdr3_aa: CASRAPGLKETQYF
v_call: TRBV11-2; d_call: -; clone_size: -; j_call: TRBJ1-1; cdr3_nt: TGTGCCAGCAGCTTCCGTTCCCTCCGCAGGCTACTAGGCACTGAAGCTTTCTTT; cdr3_aa: CASSFRSLRRLLGTEAFF
v_call: TRBV4-2; d_call: -; clone_size: -; j_call: TRBJ1-1; cdr3_nt: TGTGCCAGCAGCCAAGTCGCAGCGGGGTCTGAAGCTTTCTTT; cdr3_aa: CASSQVAAGSEAFF
v_call: TRBV5-4; d_call: -; clone_size: -; j_call: TRBJ1-6; cdr3_nt: TGTGCCAGCAGCTTCCGGGACATTGATTCACCCCTCCACTTT; cdr3_aa: CASSFRDIDSPLHF
v_call: TRBV9; d_call: TRBD2; clone_size: -; j_call: TRBJ2-1; cdr3_nt: TGTGCCAGCAGCGTAGAGGCGGGGGGCCTCGACAATGAGCAGTTCTTC; cdr3_aa: CASSVEAGGLDNEQFF
v_call: TRBV4-3; d_call: -; clone_size: -; j_call: TRBJ2-7; cdr3_nt: TGCGCCAGCAGCCAAGATTCTGGCCACTACGAGCAGTACTTC; cdr3_aa: CASSQDSGHYEQYF
v_call: TRBV28; d_call: TRBD2; clone_size: once; j_call: TRBJ2-3; cdr3_nt: TGTGCCAGCAGTCGAACTAGCGGGGGCACAGATACGCAGTATTTT; cdr3_aa: CASSRTSGGTDTQYF
v_call: TRBV4-3; d_call: TRBD2; clone_size: -; j_call: TRBJ2-1; cdr3_nt: TGCGCCAGCAGCCAAGATTTTCTGTTCGGGGGGATATACAATGAGCAGTTCTTC; cdr3_aa: CASSQDFLFGGIYNEQFF
v_call: TRBV5-1; d_call: -; clone_size: -; j_call: TRBJ2-2; cdr3_nt: TGCGCCAGCAGCGCCACAGGGAACACCGGGGAGCTGTTTTTT; cdr3_aa: CASSATGNTGELFF
v_call: TRBV19; d_call: -; clone_size: -; j_call: TRBJ2-7; cdr3_nt: TGTGCCAGTAGAAGGGAAGAGGGCTCCTACGAGCAGTACTTC; cdr3_aa: CASRREEGSYEQYF
v_call: TRBV5-6; d_call: -; clone_size: -; j_call: TRBJ2-1; cdr3_nt: TGTGCCAGCAGCTTGGACGGGATTTTCAAGCAGTTCTTC; cdr3_aa: CASSLDGIFKQFF
v_call: TRBV6-5; d_call: -; clone_size: -; j_call: TRBJ2-2; cdr3_nt: TGTGCCAGCAGTTACTCTTCCAGGGCAAACACCGGGGAGCTGTTTTTT; cdr3_aa: CASSYSSRANTGELFF
v_call: TRBV9; d_call: TRBD1; clone_size: -; j_call: TRBJ2-7; cdr3_nt: TGTGCCAGCAGCACCCCGGACAGGGGATTAAACGAGCAGTACTTC; cdr3_aa: CASSTPDRGLNEQYF
v_call: TRBV11-2; d_call: TRBD2; clone_size: -; j_call: TRBJ2-5; cdr3_nt: TGTGCCAGCAGCTTGGGACTAGCGGGGGGGGCCATGGAGACCCAGTACTTC; cdr3_aa: CASSLGLAGGAMETQYF
v_call: TRBV10-3; d_call: TRBD1; clone_size: -; j_call: TRBJ1-4; cdr3_nt: TGTGCCATCAGTACAGACAGGGCTGAAAAACTGTTTTTT; cdr3_aa: CAISTDRAEKLFF
v_call: TRBV5-1; d_call: TRBD2; clone_size: -; j_call: TRBJ2-1; cdr3_nt: TGCGCCAGCACTCACGGGGGGGCCCTTAGCGATGAGCAGTTCTTC; cdr3_aa: CASTHGGALSDEQFF
v_call: TRBV18; d_call: TRBD1; clone_size: -; j_call: TRBJ2-7; cdr3_nt: TGTGCCAGCTCAACGGGACAGTCCTACTACGAGCAGTACTTC; cdr3_aa: CASSTGQSYYEQYF
v_call: TRBV6-1; d_call: TRBD1; clone_size: -; j_call: TRBJ1-1; cdr3_nt: TGTGCCAGCAGTGAAGCGGCCCAGGGGGCAAGGACTGAAGCTTTCTTT; cdr3_aa: CASSEAAQGARTEAFF
v_call: TRBV6-5; d_call: TRBD1; clone_size: -; j_call: TRBJ1-3; cdr3_nt: TGTGCCAGCAGTCGGGACAGGGTAACTGGAAACACCATATATTTT; cdr3_aa: CASSRDRVTGNTIYF
v_call: TRBV13; d_call: -; clone_size: -; j_call: TRBJ2-5; cdr3_nt: TGTGCCAGCAGCTTACAGGGCGCGGAGACCCAGTACTTC; cdr3_aa: CASSLQGAETQYF
v_call: TRBV2; d_call: TRBD2; clone_size: -; j_call: TRBJ2-5; cdr3_nt: TGTGCCAGCAGTGTTGCGGGGGGAAAAGAGACCCAGTACTTC; cdr3_aa: CASSVAGGKETQYF
v_call: TRBV4-1; d_call: -; clone_size: -; j_call: TRBJ2-1; cdr3_nt: TGCGCCAGCAGCCCCCCCCTAGCGCCCGTAGGCTACAATGAGCAGTTCTTC; cdr3_aa: CASSPPLAPVGYNEQFF
v_call: TRBV14; d_call: -; clone_size: -; j_call: TRBJ2-5; cdr3_nt: TGTGCCAGCAGCCTCACTAACGGAGAGACCCAGTACTTC; cdr3_aa: CASSLTNGETQYF
v_call: TRBV18; d_call: TRBD1; clone_size: -; j_call: TRBJ1-1; cdr3_nt: TGTGCCAGCTCAACAGGACAGGTGGACACTGAAGCTTTCTTT; cdr3_aa: CASSTGQVDTEAFF
v_call: TRBV10-3; d_call: TRBD2; clone_size: -; j_call: TRBJ2-3; cdr3_nt: TGTGCCATCAGTGTGGCTAGCGGGGCAAGCACAGATACGCAGTATTTT; cdr3_aa: CAISVASGASTDTQYF
v_call: TRBV2; d_call: -; clone_size: -; j_call: TRBJ1-1; cdr3_nt: TGTGCCAGCAGTGATTTCAGGAACACTGAAGCTTTCTTT; cdr3_aa: CASSDFRNTEAFF
v_call: TRBV2; d_call: TRBD1; clone_size: -; j_call: TRBJ1-2; cdr3_nt: TGTGCCAGCAGGGGGACAGCCCACACCTTC; cdr3_aa: CASRGTAHTF
v_call: TRBV6-4; d_call: TRBD1; clone_size: -; j_call: TRBJ2-1; cdr3_nt: TGTGCCAGCAGTGACCGGACAGGTCGTCAGTTCTTC; cdr3_aa: CASSDRTGRQFF
v_call: TRBV4-1; d_call: -; clone_size: -; j_call: TRBJ2-3; cdr3_nt: TGCGCCAGCAGCCAAGAGGGGCCCCCAGCCACAGGGATAGATACGCAGTATTTT; cdr3_aa: CASSQEGPPATGIDTQYF
v_call: TRBV6-1; d_call: TRBD1; clone_size: -; j_call: TRBJ1-5; cdr3_nt: TGTGCCAGCAGTCCCGGGACAGGGGTAACTCAGCCCCAGCATTTT; cdr3_aa: CASSPGTGVTQPQHF
v_call: TRBV4-1; d_call: -; clone_size: few; j_call: TRBJ2-7; cdr3_nt: TGCGCCAGCAGCCAAGATCAAGCGCTCTTGTACGAGCAGTACTTC; cdr3_aa: CASSQDQALLYEQYF
v_call: TRBV4-3; d_call: -; clone_size: -; j_call: TRBJ1-2; cdr3_nt: TGCGCCAGCAGCCAAGAACCTATTCCCTATGGCTACACCTTC; cdr3_aa: CASSQEPIPYGYTF
v_call: TRBV6-6; d_call: -; clone_size: -; j_call: TRBJ1-5; cdr3_nt: TGTGCCAGCAGGGCCCAGGGGATTGGCAATCAGCCCCAGCATTTT; cdr3_aa: CASRAQGIGNQPQHF
v_call: TRBV10-3; d_call: -; clone_size: -; j_call: TRBJ2-1; cdr3_nt: TGTGCCATCAGTGAGGATAGGGGGGGTAATGAGCAGTTCTTC; cdr3_aa: CAISEDRGGNEQFF
v_call: TRBV6-1; d_call: -; clone_size: -; j_call: TRBJ1-4; cdr3_nt: TGTGCCAGCCAAGAACAGGGATGGGAAAAACTGTTTTTT; cdr3_aa: CASQEQGWEKLFF
v_call: TRBV5-6; d_call: TRBD1; clone_size: few; j_call: TRBJ2-7; cdr3_nt: TGTGCCAGCAGGGGACAGGGGAATATCAACGAGCAGTACTTC; cdr3_aa: CASRGQGNINEQYF
v_call: TRBV5-1; d_call: -; clone_size: -; j_call: TRBJ2-2; cdr3_nt: TGCGCCAGCAGCTTGGAGGGGCTCACCGGGGAGCTGTTTTTT; cdr3_aa: CASSLEGLTGELFF
v_call: TRBV4-1; d_call: -; clone_size: -; j_call: TRBJ2-7; cdr3_nt: TGCGCCAGCAGCCAAGCCCAGGGATTCCGGGACAAGAACTACGAGCAGTACTTC; cdr3_aa: CASSQAQGFRDKNYEQYF
v_call: TRBV7-2; d_call: -; clone_size: once; j_call: TRBJ2-1; cdr3_nt: TGTGCCAGCAGGGGGCGGGGGCCCACCTACAATGAGCAGTTCTTC; cdr3_aa: CASRGRGPTYNEQFF
v_call: TRBV9; d_call: -; clone_size: -; j_call: TRBJ2-7; cdr3_nt: TGTGCCAGCAGCGTAGTCGGGGGAAACGAGCAGTACTTC; cdr3_aa: CASSVVGGNEQYF
v_call: TRBV28; d_call: TRBD1; clone_size: -; j_call: TRBJ2-6; cdr3_nt: TGTGCCAGCAAAGCGTGGGACAGGGCACACTCTGGGGCCAACGTCCTGACTTTC; cdr3_aa: CASKAWDRAHSGANVLTF
v_call: TRBV7-9; d_call: -; clone_size: -; j_call: TRBJ1-4; cdr3_nt: TGTGCCAGCAGCTTAATACCGACAGAGGTTAATGAAAAACTGTTTTTT; cdr3_aa: CASSLIPTEVNEKLFF
v_call: TRBV27; d_call: -; clone_size: once; j_call: TRBJ2-2; cdr3_nt: TGTGCCAGCAGTCGAAACAGGGCAGCCGGGGAGCTGTTTTTT; cdr3_aa: CASSRNRAAGELFF
v_call: TRBV2; d_call: -; clone_size: -; j_call: TRBJ2-1; cdr3_nt: TGTGCCAGCTGCTGGGGGCTTTACAATGAGCAGTTCTTC; cdr3_aa: CASCWGLYNEQFF